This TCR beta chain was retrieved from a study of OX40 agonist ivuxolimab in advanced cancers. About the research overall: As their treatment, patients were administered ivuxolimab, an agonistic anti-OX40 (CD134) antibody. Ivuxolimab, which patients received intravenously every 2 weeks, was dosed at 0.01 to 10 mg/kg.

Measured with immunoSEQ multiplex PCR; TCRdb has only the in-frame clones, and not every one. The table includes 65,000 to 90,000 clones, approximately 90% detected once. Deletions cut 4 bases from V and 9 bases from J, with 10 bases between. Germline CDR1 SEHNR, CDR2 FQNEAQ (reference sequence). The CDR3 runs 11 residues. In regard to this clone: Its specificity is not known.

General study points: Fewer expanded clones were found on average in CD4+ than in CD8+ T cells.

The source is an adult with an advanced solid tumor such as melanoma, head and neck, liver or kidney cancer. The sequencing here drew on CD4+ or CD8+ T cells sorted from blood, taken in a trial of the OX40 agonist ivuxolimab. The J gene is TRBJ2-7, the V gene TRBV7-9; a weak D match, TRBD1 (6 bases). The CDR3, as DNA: TGTGCCAGCAGCTCACAGGGACGGCAGTACTTC. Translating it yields CASSSQGRQYF.